This T cell receptor (beta chain) was sequenced for a study of beta chain features in type 1 diabetes. General study results and limits: Shortening of TCRB CDR3s, moderate but significant, appeared in all four CD4+ subsets of Type 1 diabetes patients. Researchers caution that PCR might favor shorter templates, equally among patients and controls.

Germline V gene lookup returns CDR1 SGHTA and CDR2 FQGTGA. CDR3 size: 15 residues. The ends were cut back, 5 bases at V and 4 bases at J, with 15 bases in the middle. In its sample, this clone was seen a few times. What it binds is not known. A single heparinised draw of about 120 mL on average was taken per donor. Expressed TCRB transcripts got sequenced, as all isolated RNA was reverse transcribed. Here immunoSEQ multiplex PCR was the method, and the copy in TCRdb shows in-frame clones only, minus some. The repertoire holds 400,000 to 600,000 clones, with roughly 30% as singletons. The genes are TRBV7-3 and TRBJ2-1; D unclear. Sequenced material: naive CD4+ T cells from blood. The sequence derives from a man between 18 and 35 years old in good health. The CDR3 sequence: CASSPLRAAYNEQFF. CDR3 bases: TGTGCCAGCAGCCCATTAAGGGCAGCTTACAATGAGCAGTTCTTC.